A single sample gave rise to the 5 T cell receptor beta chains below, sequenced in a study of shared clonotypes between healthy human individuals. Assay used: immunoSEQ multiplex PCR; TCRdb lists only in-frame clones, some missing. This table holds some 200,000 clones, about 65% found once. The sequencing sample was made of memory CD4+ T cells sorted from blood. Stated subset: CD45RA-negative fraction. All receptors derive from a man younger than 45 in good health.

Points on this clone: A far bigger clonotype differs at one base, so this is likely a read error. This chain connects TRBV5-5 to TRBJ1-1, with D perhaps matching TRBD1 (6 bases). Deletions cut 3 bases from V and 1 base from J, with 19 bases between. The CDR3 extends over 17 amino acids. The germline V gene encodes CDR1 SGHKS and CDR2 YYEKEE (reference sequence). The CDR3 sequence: CASSSNRPLGGNTEAFF. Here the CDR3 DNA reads TGTGCCAGCAGCTCGAACCGCCCCCTAGGGGGGAACACTGAAGCTTTCTTT.

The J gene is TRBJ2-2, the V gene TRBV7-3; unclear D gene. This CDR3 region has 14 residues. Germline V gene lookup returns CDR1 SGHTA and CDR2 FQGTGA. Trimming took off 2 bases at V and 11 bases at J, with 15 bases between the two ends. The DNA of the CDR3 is TGTGCCAGCAGCTTAGGTGGACGGAACCCAGAGCTGTTTTTT. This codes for CASSLGGRNPELFF.

The CDR3 loop reads CASSRDFSGNQPQHF. The CDR3 DNA sequence: TGTGCCAGCAGCCGGGACTTCTCGGGGAATCAGCCCCAGCATTTT. This chain connects TRBV28 to TRBJ1-5, with a possible D match to TRBD1 (5 bases). CDR1 and CDR2 from the germline V gene are MDHEN and SYDVKM. The CDR3 consists of 15 residues. V gave up 6 bases and J gave up 4 bases, with 16 bases separating them. Full variable domain (outside the CDR3, taken from reference TRBV28 and TRBJ1-5): DVKVTQSSRYLVKRTGEKVFLECVQDMDHENMFWYRQDPGLGLRLIYFSYDVKMKEKGDIPEGYSVSREKKERFSLILESASTNQTSMYLCASSRDFSGNQPQHFGDGTRLSIL.

CDR3 protein: CASGAVGEAGKLFF. In DNA form, the CDR3 reads TGTGCCAGCGGGGCAGTTGGAGAAGCCGGAAAACTGTTTTTT. The V gene is TRBV6-6, the J gene TRBJ1-4, with D perhaps TRBD1 (5 bases). CDR1 MNHNY and CDR2 SVGAGI come from the germline V gene (reference sequence). Trimming pared 8 bases from V and 10 bases from J, leaving 20 bases between. The CDR3 contains 14 residues.

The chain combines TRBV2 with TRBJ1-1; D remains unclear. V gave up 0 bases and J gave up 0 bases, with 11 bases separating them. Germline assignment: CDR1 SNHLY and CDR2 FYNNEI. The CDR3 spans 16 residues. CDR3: CASSEARVAMNTEAFF. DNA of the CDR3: TGTGCCAGCAGTGAAGCGCGGGTAGCGATGAACACTGAAGCTTTCTTT. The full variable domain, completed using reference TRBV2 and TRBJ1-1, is EPEVTQTPSHQVTQMGQEVILRCVPISNHLYFYWYRQILGQKVEFLVSFYNNEISEKSEIFDDQFSVERPDGSNFTLKIRSTKLEDSAMYFCASSEARVAMNTEAFFGQGTRLTVV.